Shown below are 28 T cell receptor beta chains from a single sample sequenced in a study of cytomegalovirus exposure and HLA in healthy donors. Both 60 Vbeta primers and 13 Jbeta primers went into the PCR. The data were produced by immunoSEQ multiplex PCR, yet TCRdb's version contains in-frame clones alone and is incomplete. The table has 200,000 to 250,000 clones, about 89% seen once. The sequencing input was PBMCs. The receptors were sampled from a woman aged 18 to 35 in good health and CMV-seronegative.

The CDR3 loop is CASSLFGQGANYGYTF. In DNA, the CDR3 is TGTGCCAGCAGTTTATTCGGACAGGGGGCTAACTATGGCTACACCTTC. The J gene is TRBJ1-2, the V gene TRBV6-5, with 10 bases fitting TRBD1. The CDR3 consists of 16 residues. J gave up 0 bases and V 4 bases, and 5 bases lay outside the gene matches. The germline CDR1 and CDR2 sequences are MNHEY and SVGAGI.

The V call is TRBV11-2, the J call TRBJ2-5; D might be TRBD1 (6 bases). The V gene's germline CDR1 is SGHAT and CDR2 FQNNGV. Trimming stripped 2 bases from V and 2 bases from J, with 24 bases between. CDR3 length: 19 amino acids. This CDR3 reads CASSLIRGWAGPTQETQYF. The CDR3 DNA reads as TGTGCCAGCAGCTTAATCAGGGGATGGGCAGGACCCACACAAGAGACCCAGTACTTC.

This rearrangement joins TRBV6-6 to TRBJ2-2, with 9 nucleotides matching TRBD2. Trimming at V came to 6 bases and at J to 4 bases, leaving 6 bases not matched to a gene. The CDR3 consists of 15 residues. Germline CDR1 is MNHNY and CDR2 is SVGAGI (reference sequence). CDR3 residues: CASRNSGSATGELFF. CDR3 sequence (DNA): TGTGCCAGCAGGAATAGCGGGAGCGCCACCGGGGAGCTGTTTTTT.

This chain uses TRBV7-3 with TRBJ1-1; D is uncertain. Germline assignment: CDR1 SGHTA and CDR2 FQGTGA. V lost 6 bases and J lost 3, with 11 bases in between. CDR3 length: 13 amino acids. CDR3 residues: CASRPTLDTEAFF. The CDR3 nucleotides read TGTGCCAGCAGACCGACATTGGACACTGAAGCTTTCTTT.

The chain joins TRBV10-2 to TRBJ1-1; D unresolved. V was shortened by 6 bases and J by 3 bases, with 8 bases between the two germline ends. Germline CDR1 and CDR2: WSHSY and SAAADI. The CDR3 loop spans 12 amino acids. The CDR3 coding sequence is TGCGCCAGCAGGATTGAGGACACTGAAGCTTTCTTT. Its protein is CASRIEDTEAFF.

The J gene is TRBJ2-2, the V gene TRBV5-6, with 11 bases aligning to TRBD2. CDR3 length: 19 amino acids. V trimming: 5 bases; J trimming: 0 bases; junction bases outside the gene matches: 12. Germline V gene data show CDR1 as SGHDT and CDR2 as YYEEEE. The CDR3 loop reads CASRDWVLAGGANTGELFF. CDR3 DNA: TGTGCCAGCAGGGATTGGGTGCTAGCGGGAGGTGCGAACACCGGGGAGCTGTTTTTT. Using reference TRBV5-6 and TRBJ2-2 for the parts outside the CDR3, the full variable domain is DAGVTQSPTHLIKTRGQQVTLRCSPKSGHDTVSWYQQALGQGPQFIFQYYEEEERQRGNFPDRFSGHQFPNYSSELNVNALLLGDSALYLCASRDWVLAGGANTGELFFGEGSRLTVL.

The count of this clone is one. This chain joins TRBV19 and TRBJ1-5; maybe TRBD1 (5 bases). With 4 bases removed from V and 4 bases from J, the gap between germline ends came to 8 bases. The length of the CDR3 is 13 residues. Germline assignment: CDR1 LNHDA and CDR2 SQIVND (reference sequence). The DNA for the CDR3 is TGTGCCAGTAGTAGACAGCAAAATCAGCCCCAGCATTTT. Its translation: CASSRQQNQPQHF.

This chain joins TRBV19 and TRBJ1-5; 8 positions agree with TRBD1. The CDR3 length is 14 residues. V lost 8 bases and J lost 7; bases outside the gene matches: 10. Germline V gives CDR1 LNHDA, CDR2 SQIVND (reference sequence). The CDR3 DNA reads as TGTGCCAGTCTCGGGACAGGCCCTTGGCAGCCCCAGCATTTT. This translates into CASLGTGPWQPQHF. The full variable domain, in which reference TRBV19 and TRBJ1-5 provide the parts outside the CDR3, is DGGITQSPKYLFRKEGQNVTLSCEQNLNHDAMYWYRQDPGQGLRLIYYSQIVNDFQKGDIAEGYSVSREKKESFPLTVTSAQKNPTAFYLCASLGTGPWQPQHFGDGTRLSIL.

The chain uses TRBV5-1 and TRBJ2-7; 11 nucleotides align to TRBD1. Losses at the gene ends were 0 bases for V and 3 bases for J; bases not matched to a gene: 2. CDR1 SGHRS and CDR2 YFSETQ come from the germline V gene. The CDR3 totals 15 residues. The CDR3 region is CASSLGGTGGYEQYF. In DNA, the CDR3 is TGCGCCAGCAGCTTGGGGGGGACAGGGGGCTACGAGCAGTACTTC.

The CDR3 coding sequence is TGCGCCAGCAGTGAGGGGAGCGGCTTCTACAATGAGCAGTTCTTC. It codes for CASSEGSGFYNEQFF. The chain recombines TRBV10-1 with TRBJ2-1, with TRBD2 as a possible D gene (5 bases). Germline CDR1 reads WNHNN; CDR2 reads SYGVQD (reference sequence). Trimming cost V 2 bases and J 3 bases, with 11 bases left between them. The CDR3 loop spans 15 amino acids.

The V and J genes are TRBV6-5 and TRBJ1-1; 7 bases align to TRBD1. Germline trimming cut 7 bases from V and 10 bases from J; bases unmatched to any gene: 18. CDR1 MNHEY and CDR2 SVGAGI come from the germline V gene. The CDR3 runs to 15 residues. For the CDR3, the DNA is TGTGCCAGCATCCCAACCCCGAACAGGGGCAGGGGAGCTTTCTTT. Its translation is CASIPTPNRGRGAFF.

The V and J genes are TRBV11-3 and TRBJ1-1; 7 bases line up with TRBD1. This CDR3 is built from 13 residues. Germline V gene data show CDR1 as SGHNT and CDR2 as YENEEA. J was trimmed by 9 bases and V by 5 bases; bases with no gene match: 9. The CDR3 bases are TGTGCCAGCAGCCCCACAGGGGAGTGGAAAGCTTTCTTT. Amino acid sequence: CASSPTGEWKAFF.

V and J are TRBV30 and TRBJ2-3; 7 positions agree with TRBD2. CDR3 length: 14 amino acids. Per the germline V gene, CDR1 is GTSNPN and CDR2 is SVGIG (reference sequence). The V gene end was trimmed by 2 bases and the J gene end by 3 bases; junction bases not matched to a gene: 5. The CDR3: CAWSSGGWTDTQYF. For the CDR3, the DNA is TGTGCCTGGAGTTCGGGAGGTTGGACAGATACGCAGTATTTT.

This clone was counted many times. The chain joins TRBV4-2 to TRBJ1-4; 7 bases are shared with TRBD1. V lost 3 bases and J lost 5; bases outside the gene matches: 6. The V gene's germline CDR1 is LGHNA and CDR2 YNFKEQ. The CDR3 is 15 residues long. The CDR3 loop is CASSQVDRRNEKLFF. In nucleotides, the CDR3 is TGTGCCAGCAGCCAGGTGGACAGGCGCAATGAAAAACTGTTTTTT.

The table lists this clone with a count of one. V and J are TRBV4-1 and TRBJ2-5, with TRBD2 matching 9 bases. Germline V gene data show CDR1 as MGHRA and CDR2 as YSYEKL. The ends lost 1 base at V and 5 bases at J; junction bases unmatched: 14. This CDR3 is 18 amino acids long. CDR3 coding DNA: TGCGCCAGCAGCCAAGTAGTGGGTTTAGCGGGAGTTACGGAGACCCAGTACTTC. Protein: CASSQVVGLAGVTETQYF.

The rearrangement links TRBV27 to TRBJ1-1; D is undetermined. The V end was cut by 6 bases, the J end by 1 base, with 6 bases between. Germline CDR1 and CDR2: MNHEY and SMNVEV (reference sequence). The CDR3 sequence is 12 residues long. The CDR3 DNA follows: TGTGCCAGCAGGGGGAGGAACACTGAAGCTTTCTTT. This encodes CASRGRNTEAFF.

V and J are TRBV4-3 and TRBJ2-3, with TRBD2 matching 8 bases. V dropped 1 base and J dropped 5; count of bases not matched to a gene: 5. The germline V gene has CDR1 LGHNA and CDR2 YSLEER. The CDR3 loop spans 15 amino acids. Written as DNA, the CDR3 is TGCGCCAGCAGCCAAGTATGGACTAGCCGAGATACGCAGTATTTT. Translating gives CASSQVWTSRDTQYF.

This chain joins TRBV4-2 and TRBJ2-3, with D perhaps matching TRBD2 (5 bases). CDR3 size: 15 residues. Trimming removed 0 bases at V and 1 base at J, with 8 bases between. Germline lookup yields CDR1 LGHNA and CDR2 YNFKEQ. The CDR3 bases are TGTGCCAGCAGCCAAGAACTAGTAGGCACAGATACGCAGTATTTT. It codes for CASSQELVGTDTQYF.

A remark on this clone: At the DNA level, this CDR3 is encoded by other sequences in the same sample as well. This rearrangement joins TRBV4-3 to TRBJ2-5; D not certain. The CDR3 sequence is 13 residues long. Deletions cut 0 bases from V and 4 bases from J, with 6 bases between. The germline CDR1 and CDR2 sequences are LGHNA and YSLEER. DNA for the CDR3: TGCGCCAGCAGCCAAGAATCCGGAGAGACCCAGTACTTC. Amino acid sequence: CASSQESGETQYF.

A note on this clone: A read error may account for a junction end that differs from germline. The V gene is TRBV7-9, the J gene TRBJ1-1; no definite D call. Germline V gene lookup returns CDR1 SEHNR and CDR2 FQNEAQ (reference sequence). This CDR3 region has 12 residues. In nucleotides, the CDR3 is TGTTCCAGCAGCTTCCAGAACACTGAAGCTTTCTTT. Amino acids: CSSSFQNTEAFF.

In DNA form, the CDR3 reads TGCGCCAGCAGCCAAGTGGGGGGGTGGGCCCAAGAGACCCAGTACTTC. Its protein product is CASSQVGGWAQETQYF. V is TRBV4-3 and J is TRBJ2-5, with 7 nucleotides matching TRBD2. The CDR3 is made up of 16 amino acids. The V segment lost 1 base and the J segment 1 base; nucleotides outside the gene matches: 6. Germline-derived CDR1 and CDR2 are LGHNA and YSLEER.

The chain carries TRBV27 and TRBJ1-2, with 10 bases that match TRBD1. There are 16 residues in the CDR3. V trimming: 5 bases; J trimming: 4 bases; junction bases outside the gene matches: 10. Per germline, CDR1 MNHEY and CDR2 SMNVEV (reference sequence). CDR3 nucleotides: TGTGCCAGCAGTAGCCAGGACAGGGGGTCCTCCTATGGCTACACCTTC. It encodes CASSSQDRGSSYGYTF.

DNA for the CDR3: TGTGCCAGCAGCTTGGTGACTAGCGGGGGTGAAGAGACCCAGTACTTC. It is translated as CASSLVTSGGEETQYF. The gene calls are TRBV5-4 and TRBJ2-5; 12 nucleotides agree with TRBD2. V trimming: 0 bases; J trimming: 3 bases; junction bases outside the gene matches: 3. CDR3 length equals 16 residues. Looked up from germline, CDR1 is SGHNT and CDR2 is YYREEE (reference sequence).

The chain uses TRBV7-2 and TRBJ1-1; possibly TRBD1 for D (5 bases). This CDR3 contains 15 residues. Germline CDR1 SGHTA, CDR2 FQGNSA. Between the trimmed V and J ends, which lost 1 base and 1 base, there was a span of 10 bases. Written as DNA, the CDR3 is TGTGCCAGCAGCTTAGTCCCGGGGGGGAACACTGAAGCTTTCTTT. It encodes CASSLVPGGNTEAFF.

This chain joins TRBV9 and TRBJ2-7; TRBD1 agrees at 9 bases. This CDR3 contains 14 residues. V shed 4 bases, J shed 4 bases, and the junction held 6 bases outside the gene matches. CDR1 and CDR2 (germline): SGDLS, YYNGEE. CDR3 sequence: CASSRGQGIYEQYF. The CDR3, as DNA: TGTGCCAGCAGCCGTGGACAGGGGATTTACGAGCAGTACTTC.

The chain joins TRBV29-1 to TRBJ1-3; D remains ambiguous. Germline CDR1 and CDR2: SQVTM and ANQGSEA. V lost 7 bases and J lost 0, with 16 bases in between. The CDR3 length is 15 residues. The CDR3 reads CSATPRGSSGNTIYF. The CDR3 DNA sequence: TGCAGCGCAACTCCCCGAGGGAGCTCTGGAAACACCATATATTTT. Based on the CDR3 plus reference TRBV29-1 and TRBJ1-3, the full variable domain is SAVISQKPSRDICQRGTSLTIQCQVDSQVTMMFWYRQQPGQSLTLIATANQGSEATYESGFVIDKFPISRPNLTFSTLTVSNMSPEDSSIYLCSATPRGSSGNTIYFGEGSWLTVV.

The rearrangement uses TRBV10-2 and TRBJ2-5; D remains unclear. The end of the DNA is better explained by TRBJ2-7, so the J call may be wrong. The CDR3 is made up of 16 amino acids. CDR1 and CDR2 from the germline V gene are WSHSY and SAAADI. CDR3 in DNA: TGCGCCAGCACTGGAAGAGGTGGCCAAGCCGGGTACGAGCAGTACTTC. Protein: CASTGRGGQAGYEQYF.

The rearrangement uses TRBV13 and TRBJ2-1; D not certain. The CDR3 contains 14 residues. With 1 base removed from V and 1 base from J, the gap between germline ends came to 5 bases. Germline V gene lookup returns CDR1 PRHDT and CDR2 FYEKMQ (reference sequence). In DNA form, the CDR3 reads TGTGCCAGCAGCTTAGAACAGTCCTACAATGAGCAGTTCTTC. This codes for CASSLEQSYNEQFF.